This T cell receptor beta chain came from a study of blood T cell repertoires in COVID-19. On the study more broadly: Acute and convalescent COVID-19 specimens originated in the United States, Italy and Spain. The analysed material was cDNA or gDNA that came from T cells, B-cell-depleted T cells, or PBMCs.

This CDR3 region has 13 residues. Germline V gene sequence: CDR1 WSHSY, CDR2 SAAADI. The V gene lost 6 bases and the J gene lost 6 bases, with 12 bases spanning the gap. In the authors' workflow: Quantification of nucleated cells was approximated via reference gene primer amplification. Libraries were prepared by immunoSEQ multiplex PCR; TCRdb keeps only in-frame clonotypes and omits some of them. V, J and clone size were drawn from that table, and D and trimming were deduced from the DNA. The top ten clones hold roughly 8% of a sample with 250,000 to 350,000 clones, 80% to 90% of them seen once. What was sequenced was peripheral blood. This TCR was sampled from a woman aged 45-65 years who had recovered from COVID-19. J is TRBJ2-1 and V is TRBV10-2; maybe TRBD1 (5 bases). DNA for the CDR3: TGCGCCAGCAGAGCAGGGTCCCGCAATGAGCAGTTCTTC. Protein sequence: CASRAGSRNEQFF.